This section outlines one TCR beta chain sequence together with its context. Profiling relied on immunoSEQ multiplex PCR, and the TCRdb table lists in-frame clones only, not all of them. The sample has roughly 520,000 clones, 88% seen once. This entry comes from a study of blood T cell repertoires in COVID-19. The wider study: Both acute and convalescent COVID-19 samples were obtained from the United States, Italy and Spain.

Participant-given clinical history determined each cohort assignment. Trimming took off 5 bases at V and 3 bases at J, with 14 bases between the two ends. This CDR3 spans 14 amino acids. From germline, CDR1 is MNHEY and CDR2 SMNVEV (reference sequence). This chain links TRBV27 with TRBJ2-7, with D possibly being TRBD1 (6 bases). Sequenced: PBMCs or T cells enriched from blood (not recorded which). The TCR was taken from a woman between 40 and 55 years old who had recovered from COVID-19. CDR3 in DNA: TGTGCCAGCAGTGTAAAGACAGGTGACTACGAGCAGTACTTC. Its protein product is CASSVKTGDYEQYF.